This paragraph covers one T cell receptor beta chain sequence. Clones were read by immunoSEQ multiplex PCR, and TCRdb kept only the in-frame ones, dropping some. The sample includes 200,000 or so clones, about 89% seen only once; the top ten take about 2.5%. Germline CDR1 is MNHEY and CDR2 is SMNVEV (reference sequence). The CDR3 has 14 amino acids. The junction had 8 bases not matched to a gene; V was cut back by 7 bases and J by 9 bases. This sample was included in a study of T cell responses to AZD1222 COVID-19 vaccine. The chain recombines TRBV27 with TRBJ2-1; TRBD2 aligns across 11 bases. Specimen: peripheral blood, collected on day 0 of MenACWY control vaccination. The source of this sequence is an adult in good health. In DNA form, the CDR3 reads TGTGCCAGCACTCCACTAGCGGGAGTGGTTGAGCAGTTCTTC. Encoded protein: CASTPLAGVVEQFF.